The 17 T cell receptor beta chains below were found in one sample sequenced in a study of cytomegalovirus exposure and HLA in healthy donors (dated 2017 in TCRdb). Library preparation used the immunoSEQ multiplex PCR assay. For the multiplex PCR, a mixture combining 60 forward primers for TCR Vbeta segments and 13 reverse primers for TCR Jbeta segments was used. In its TCRdb copy, this immuneACCESS table keeps in-frame sequences only and misses some clones. Where compared with another copy, unresolved V genes explain less than half of these, and the others have no known cause. Here the sample has more than 95,000 clones; about 84% occur a single time. The ten most abundant clones make up approximately 4% of the sample. The sequencing sample was made of PBMCs. These receptors all stem from a man between 18 and 35 years old in good health and CMV-seropositive.

This rearrangement joins TRBV2 to TRBJ1-2; D may be TRBD1 (6 bases). V was trimmed by 7 bases and J by 1 base, leaving 10 bases between them. Germline V lookup: CDR1 SNHLY, CDR2 FYNNEI. The CDR3 spans 13 residues. As DNA, the CDR3 is TGTGCCAGCACGGAACAGGGTAACTATGGCTACACCTTC. It yields the protein CASTEQGNYGYTF.

This chain links TRBV19 with TRBJ2-6, with 8 bases that match TRBD1. Unmatched junction bases numbered 5, after V lost 4 bases and J lost 0 bases. In germline, CDR1 is LNHDA, CDR2 SQIVND (reference sequence). CDR3 size: 17 residues. This chain's CDR3 is CASSKTGANSGANVLTF. The CDR3 nucleotides read TGTGCCAGTAGTAAGACAGGGGCCAACTCTGGGGCCAACGTCCTGACTTTC.

This clone has only one observation. The rearrangement uses TRBV7-8 and TRBJ2-7; the D gene is possibly TRBD2 (7 bases). This CDR3 is built from 15 residues. Germline V CDR1 and CDR2: SGHVS, FQNEAQ. The V end lost 2 bases, the J end lost 6 bases, and 17 bases lay between the germline ends. In DNA form, the CDR3 reads TGTGCCAGCAGCTTAATGGGGCAGGGAGGGGGCGAGCAGTACTTC. Translation: CASSLMGQGGGEQYF.

The rearrangement uses TRBV7-9 and TRBJ2-5, with D maybe TRBD1 (6 bases). Germline V gives CDR1 SEHNR, CDR2 FQNEAQ (reference sequence). Trimming took off 5 bases at V and 2 bases at J, with 18 bases between the two ends. The CDR3 length is 16 residues. The CDR3 DNA is TGTGCCAGCAGCGGGGGCCGGGCAGCAAAACAAGAGACCCAGTACTTC. Encoded protein: CASSGGRAAKQETQYF.

The genes are TRBV7-9 and TRBJ1-1, with D maybe TRBD1 (5 bases). The CDR3 contains 12 residues. The V end lost 5 bases, the J end lost 4 bases, and 8 bases lay between the germline ends. Germline V gene sequence: CDR1 SEHNR, CDR2 FQNEAQ (reference sequence). CDR3 DNA: TGTGCCAGCAGCCGGGGGGGCACTGAAGCTTTCTTT. It specifies CASSRGGTEAFF. The full variable domain, completed using reference TRBV7-9 and TRBJ1-1, is DTGVSQNPRHKITKRGQNVTFRCDPISEHNRLYWYRQTLGQGPEFLTYFQNEAQLEKSRLLSDRFSAERPKGSFSTLEIQRTEQGDSAMYLCASSRGGTEAFFGQGTRLTVV.

The genes are TRBV14 and TRBJ1-5, with a weak D call TRBD1 (6 bases). CDR3 length equals 16 residues. Trimming left V 1 base short and J 2 bases short, with 12 bases between. Germline V gene sequence: CDR1 SGHDN, CDR2 FVKESK. Here the CDR3 DNA reads TGTGCCAGCAGCCAAGTACAGGGAGAACGCAATCAGCCCCAGCATTTT. This sequence encodes CASSQVQGERNQPQHF.

V usage is TRBV11-3 and J usage is TRBJ2-1; no clear D. Germline CDR1 is SGHNT and CDR2 is YENEEA. Trimming removed 1 base from V and 7 bases from J, with 5 bases in between. This CDR3 is built from 12 residues. CDR3 bases: TGTGCCAGCAGCTTAGGGCGGAATGAGCAGTTCTTC. Its translation: CASSLGRNEQFF.

This chain joins TRBV5-1 and TRBJ1-6; D may be TRBD1 (5 bases). This CDR3 is 16 amino acids long. The germline V and J ends were trimmed by 0 bases and 8 bases, with 15 bases remaining between them. Germline assignment: CDR1 SGHRS and CDR2 YFSETQ. The CDR3 DNA reads as TGCGCCAGCAGCTTGGCTCCCGCGGACACGGATTCACCCCTCCACTTT. Protein: CASSLAPADTDSPLHF.

This sequence joins TRBV19 and TRBJ2-3, with 11 bases fitting TRBD2. The CDR3 is 16 amino acids. After removal of 4 bases from V and 0 bases from J, the junction contained 3 bases not matched to a gene. Germline assignment: CDR1 LNHDA and CDR2 SQIVND (reference sequence). CDR3 amino acids: CASSRLAGSSTDTQYF. The CDR3 DNA sequence: TGTGCCAGTAGTAGACTAGCGGGGAGCAGCACAGATACGCAGTATTTT.

V is TRBV2 and J is TRBJ2-5, with 7 bases aligning to TRBD1. The J call is doubtful: the DNA matches TRBJ2-7 better. Germline loops: CDR1 SNHLY, CDR2 FYNNEI. CDR3 length: 15 residues. In DNA form, the CDR3 reads TGTGCCAGCAGTGGTTTCCGGGACAGCTCCTACGAGCAGTACTTC. It encodes CASSGFRDSSYEQYF.

The chain employs TRBV29-1 and TRBJ2-3; 10 bases are a match to TRBD1. The germline gives CDR1 SQVTM, CDR2 ANQGSEA. The CDR3 covers 13 residues. V lost 6 bases and J lost 4; bases outside the gene matches: 4. The CDR3 region is CSVAGTGADTQYF. The CDR3 bases are TGCAGCGTCGCCGGGACAGGGGCAGATACGCAGTATTTT.

J is TRBJ1-2 and V is TRBV5-5; D is ambiguous. Germline CDR1 and CDR2: SGHKS and YYEKEE (reference sequence). With 4 bases removed from V and 7 bases from J, the gap between germline ends came to 14 bases. This CDR3 region has 13 residues. In DNA, the CDR3 is TGTGCCAGCAGCCTGACGAGGGCAAGTGGCTACACCTTC. Protein product: CASSLTRASGYTF.

In the case of this clone: At one of its ends the junction is not consistent with the germline gene, which may arise from a read error. The chain couples TRBV25-1 to TRBJ1-5; 9 nucleotides agree with TRBD1. The CDR3 is 13 residues long. CDR1 and CDR2 (germline): MGHDK, SYGVNS. CDR3 bases: TGTGCCAGCAGTGAATCCCGGACAGGGGCTCTCCTTTTT. Its translation is CASSESRTGALLF.

V usage is TRBV30 and J usage is TRBJ1-5; perhaps TRBD1 as D (6 bases). CDR1 and CDR2 from the germline V gene are GTSNPN and SVGIG (reference sequence). CDR3 length equals 14 residues. Trimming pared 0 bases from V and 4 bases from J, leaving 10 bases between. The DNA for the CDR3 is TGTGCCTGGAGTGTCCGACAGGTAAATCAGCCCCAGCATTTT. The encoded protein is CAWSVRQVNQPQHF.

The rearrangement links TRBV6-5 to TRBJ1-2, with TRBD1 matching over 9 bases. CDR3 length equals 14 residues. CDR1 and CDR2 from the germline V gene are MNHEY and SVGAGI. The V gene end was trimmed by 5 bases and the J gene end by 6 bases; junction bases not matched to a gene: 7. CDR3 DNA: TGTGCCAGCAGTCGCACAGGGGGCCGGCATGGCTACACCTTC. Translating it yields CASSRTGGRHGYTF.

The chain employs TRBV10-3 and TRBJ2-1; 8 positions agree with TRBD2. This CDR3 is built from 17 residues. Germline V gene lookup returns CDR1 ENHRY and CDR2 SYGVKD. The V gene end was trimmed by 0 bases and the J gene end by 7 bases; junction bases not matched to a gene: 11. The CDR3 DNA sequence: TGTGCCATCAGTGAGTCAGTTCCCGGGAGGGGGGGAAATGAGCAGTTCTTC. Protein product: CAISESVPGRGGNEQFF.

The chain combines TRBV14 with TRBJ2-1, with D maybe TRBD2 (5 bases). The CDR3 contains 17 residues. Germline V gene lookup returns CDR1 SGHDN and CDR2 FVKESK. Trimming pared 1 base from V and 9 bases from J, leaving 22 bases between. DNA for the CDR3: TGTGCCAGCAGCCAAGGTCCTTATCTGGGAGATCTGGGTGAGCAGTTCTTC. Residues: CASSQGPYLGDLGEQFF.